This T cell receptor beta chain was captured by sequencing in a study of tissue T cells after allogeneic stem cell transplantation (dated by TCRdb to about 2022). Context from the whole study: The study profiled TCR beta repertoires in many tissues obtained from research autopsies of patients with and without GVHD, and also in mouse models of GVHD. The human arm was conducted as a prospective observational study, and neither blinding nor randomization was performed.

The library came from the immunoSEQ multiplex PCR assay. Adaptive Biotechnologies performed the TCRbeta CDR3 sequencing at survey depth and reported CDR3 sequences, V/J genes, productive frequency and template counts. TCR beta CDR3 regions were amplified from genomic DNA instead of RNA. As for the authors' bioinformatics: Pairwise repertoire overlap between tissues was quantified with Jensen-Shannon divergence, where 1 means complete divergence and 0 identical. Tissues were grouped by single-linkage agglomerative hierarchical clustering of pairwise JSD values, and the clustering results were shown as dendrograms. GLIPH2 was run on all patient samples with simulation_depth 1000, kmer_min_depth 3 and cdr3_length_cutoff 8, and groups with more than two unique CDR3s were retained. A standardized tissue-overlap score extrapolated Jaccard GLIPH-group overlap across patients to a standard repertoire size of 1000 clones. Associations of diversity with clinical or experimental variables used linear mixed-effect models with tissue fixed effects and individual random effects. TCRdb's version of the immuneACCESS table is confined to in-frame rearrangements and falls short of the full clone set. An unresolved V gene accounts for under half of the shortfall where checked; the remainder is of unknown origin. V, J and clone size reflect that table, while D and trimming were determined from the DNA. The sample contains tens of thousands of clones, around 70% of them found a single time. The ten largest account for about 0.55% of the sample.

Summary of the overall study and its limitations: Which tissue TCRs were alloreactive or antigen-specific was not determined in the study, and some clones might have been persisting host cells. Within patients, how anatomically similar the tissues were was a key factor in shaping TCR repertoire composition, regardless of disease or transplant status. Few T cell clones were found to be shared across patients, but shared repertoire signatures across patients were revealed in a tissue-specific fashion by motif-based clustering. The patient cohort was small and varied clinically, and sampling depth was recognized as a limitation. In both patients and mice, T cells from blood and spleen covered only a limited part of the TCR repertoire found in tissues.

A word on this clone: Its antigen remains undetermined. This is a mouse receptor, so gene names and germline sequences are those of the mouse. The read halts 1 residue ahead of the CDR3 end, with the missing end drawn from the germline J gene.

CDR1 NSHNY and CDR2 SYGAGN were looked up in the germline V gene. The cysteine opens and the phenylalanine closes a CDR3 of 15 amino acids. Of the CDR3's DNA, 42 bases were read; they are in frame from base 1. The junction shows trimming of 2 bases on V and 2 bases on J, plus 12 bases between the germline ends. The clonotype originates from a pool of C57BL/6 mice in good health. The V and J segments used are TRBV13-1 and TRBJ2-5; TRBD2 is possibly the D segment (6 matching bases). The sample was sorted cells pooled from one or two spleens. Partial CDR3 DNA: TGTGCCAGCAGTGAAGGGGCTGGGGCCCAAGACACCCAGTAC. Its amino acids are CASSEGAGAQDTQY. The complete CDR3 reads CASSEGAGAQDTQYF.